This T cell receptor beta chain was retrieved from a study of blood T cell repertoires in COVID-19. Per the germline V gene, CDR1 is SGHVT and CDR2 is SQSDAQ. The CDR3 is 13 residues long. The V end was cut by 4 bases, the J end by 7 bases, with 14 bases between. This clone was recorded once. Assay: immunoSEQ multiplex PCR; the TCRdb copy retains only in-frame clones and omits some. Among 120,000 to 150,000 clones, roughly 78% were seen once, and the ten largest hold approximately 3.6%. The V and J genes are TRBV7-4 and TRBJ2-7; D may be TRBD2 (6 bases). Material: peripheral blood. The TCR comes from a man between 60 and 75 years old with acute or convalescent COVID-19. CDR3 loop: CASSSGRGTEQYF. As DNA, the CDR3 is TGTGCCAGCAGCTCGGGACGGGGGACGGAGCAGTACTTC. The full variable domain, rest sourced from reference TRBV7-4 and TRBJ2-7, is GAGVSQSPRYKVAKRGRDVALRCDSISGHVTLYWYRQTLGQGSEVLTYSQSDAQRDKSGRPSGRFSAERPERSVSTLKIQRTEQGDSAVYLCASSSGRGTEQYFGPGTRLTVT.